A selection of T cell receptor beta chains follows, all from one sample in a study of tumor-infiltrating lymphocytes in primary liver carcinoma. TCRdb re-called the multiplex PCR reads with MiXCR, one entry per CDR3 protein. The sample includes 300,000 to 350,000 distinct CDR3 sequences, about two thirds of them seen just once. Material for sequencing was peripheral blood. Every receptor here comes from a man aged 40-50 years with primary liver carcinoma and hepatitis B virus infection. Each CDR3 is given with its conserved first and last residue. The D gene is left open where the match is weak. Clone size appears in some rows only: once, few, many, or a class for an expanded clone.

abundance: -; v_gene: TRBV4-2; d_gene: TRBD2; j_gene: TRBJ2-3; CDR3nt: TGTGCCAGCAGCCAAGACCGAGCGGGACTAAGGGATATGCAGTATTTT; CDR3aa: CASSQDRAGLRDMQYF
abundance: -; v_gene: TRBV11-2; d_gene: -; j_gene: TRBJ2-5; CDR3nt: TGTGCCAGCAGCTTCGTACCGAGTCAGGAGGCCCAGTACTTC; CDR3aa: CASSFVPSQEAQYF
abundance: -; v_gene: TRBV11-2; d_gene: -; j_gene: TRBJ2-5; CDR3nt: TGTGCCAGCAGCTTAGTGACATTAGAGACCCAGTACTTC; CDR3aa: CASSLVTLETQYF
abundance: -; v_gene: TRBV7-9; d_gene: TRBD2; j_gene: TRBJ2-7; CDR3nt: TGTGGCAGCAGCTTAGTCCCGGGACTAGCGGGAGCTTATGAGCAGTACTTC; CDR3aa: CGSSLVPGLAGAYEQYF
abundance: -; v_gene: TRBV4-1; d_gene: -; j_gene: TRBJ2-6; CDR3nt: TGCGCCAGCACCCCTGACCTGTGTACAGGGACGATCTCTGGGGCCAACGTCCTGACTTTC; CDR3aa: CASTPDLCTGTISGANVLTF
abundance: -; v_gene: TRBV29-1; d_gene: TRBD1; j_gene: TRBJ2-2; CDR3nt: TGCAGCGTTGAGGGACAGGGGGATGTCCCCGGGGAGTTGTCTTTT; CDR3aa: CSVEGQGDVPGELSF
abundance: -; v_gene: TRBV5-1; d_gene: -; j_gene: TRBJ1-1; CDR3nt: TGCGCCAGCGGCTCCGCGCCTGCGGGGGTGAGCACTGAAGCTTTCTTT; CDR3aa: CASGSAPAGVSTEAFF
abundance: many; v_gene: TRBV11-2; d_gene: -; j_gene: TRBJ2-7; CDR3nt: TGTGCCAGCAGCTTAGTCGTAGGAAACGAGCAGTACTTC; CDR3aa: CASSLVVGNEQYF
abundance: -; v_gene: TRBV11-2; d_gene: -; j_gene: TRBJ2-3; CDR3nt: TGTGCCAGCAGCCCCGTCGAGAAGCAATATTTT; CDR3aa: CASSPVEKQYF
abundance: many; v_gene: TRBV6-5; d_gene: -; j_gene: TRBJ1-3; CDR3nt: TGTGCCAGCAGTTACTCGGGAGGGACTGGAAACACCATATATTTT; CDR3aa: CASSYSGGTGNTIYF
abundance: -; v_gene: TRBV5-1; d_gene: -; j_gene: TRBJ1-4; CDR3nt: TGCGCCAGCTCCGACACCTCAACTAATGAAAAACTGTTTTTT; CDR3aa: CASSDTSTNEKLFF
abundance: -; v_gene: TRBV20-1; d_gene: TRBD1; j_gene: TRBJ1-6; CDR3nt: TGCAGTGCTAGGGGGCTGCGGGACAGCTATAATTCACCCCTCCACTTT; CDR3aa: CSARGLRDSYNSPLHF
abundance: -; v_gene: TRBV20-1; d_gene: TRBD1; j_gene: TRBJ1-5; CDR3nt: TGCAGTGCAGGGACAGGGGAACAGCCCCAGCATTTT; CDR3aa: CSAGTGEQPQHF
abundance: -; v_gene: TRBV11-2; d_gene: -; j_gene: TRBJ2-3; CDR3nt: TGTGCCAGCAGCTCCTACATAGATACACAGTATTTT; CDR3aa: CASSSYIDTQYF
abundance: many; v_gene: TRBV6-5; d_gene: -; j_gene: TRBJ2-1; CDR3nt: TGTGCCAGCAGGCGGAGAGCCTACAATGAGCAGTTCTTC; CDR3aa: CASRRRAYNEQFF
abundance: -; v_gene: TRBV6-5; d_gene: -; j_gene: TRBJ1-2; CDR3nt: TGTGCCAGCAGTTACGGGGTGAGCTATGGCTACTCCTTC; CDR3aa: CASSYGVSYGYSF
abundance: few; v_gene: TRBV29-1; d_gene: TRBD2; j_gene: TRBJ2-1; CDR3nt: TGCAGCGTTGAGGGACTAGCGGGCCCTGAGCAGTTCTTC; CDR3aa: CSVEGLAGPEQFF
abundance: -; v_gene: TRBV6-2/TRBV6-3; d_gene: TRBD2; j_gene: TRBJ2-2; CDR3nt: TGTGCCAGCAGTTTAGCTCGGGAGGTCACCGGGGAGCTGGTTTTT; CDR3aa: CASSLAREVTGELVF
abundance: few; v_gene: TRBV28; d_gene: -; j_gene: TRBJ1-6; CDR3nt: TGTGCCAGCAGCAAACAACTTCTTTCTTCACCCCTCCACTTT; CDR3aa: CASSKQLLSSPLHF
abundance: -; v_gene: TRBV11-3; d_gene: TRBD1; j_gene: TRBJ2-1; CDR3nt: TGTACCAGCAGCTGGGGTCAGGGGGCCTACAATGAGCAGTTCTTC; CDR3aa: CTSSWGQGAYNEQFF
abundance: -; v_gene: TRBV4-2; d_gene: TRBD2; j_gene: TRBJ2-7; CDR3nt: TGTGCCAGCAATCAAGAGGCGGGGGGCTCCTACGAGCAGTACTTC; CDR3aa: CASNQEAGGSYEQYF
abundance: once; v_gene: TRBV7-8; d_gene: -; j_gene: TRBJ2-3; CDR3nt: TGTGCCAACAGCTTAAATGATGTAGACCTTCGAGGAGATACGCAGTATTTT; CDR3aa: CANSLNDVDLRGDTQYF
abundance: -; v_gene: TRBV4-2; d_gene: TRBD2; j_gene: TRBJ2-7; CDR3nt: TGTGCCAGCCGCCCAGGGGCTAGCGGGGGCCCCTACGAGCAGTACTTC; CDR3aa: CASRPGASGGPYEQYF
abundance: many; v_gene: TRBV12-3/TRBV12-4; d_gene: -; j_gene: TRBJ2-1; CDR3nt: TGTGCCAGCAGTGAAGACCCAAAACAGTTCTTC; CDR3aa: CASSEDPKQFF
abundance: -; v_gene: TRBV11-2; d_gene: TRBD2; j_gene: TRBJ2-1; CDR3nt: TGTGCCAGTAGCTTAGCCCGGACTAGCGGGAGGGGGATCTTC; CDR3aa: CASSLARTSGRGIF
abundance: many; v_gene: TRBV29-1; d_gene: -; j_gene: TRBJ1-2; CDR3nt: TGCAGCGATCGGGGGAATGGCTACACCTTC; CDR3aa: CSDRGNGYTF
abundance: -; v_gene: TRBV12-3/TRBV12-4; d_gene: TRBD2; j_gene: TRBJ2-1; CDR3nt: TGTGCCAGCAGTTTTGGGGAGCGGGAGAGGAATTACAATGGGCAGTTCTTC; CDR3aa: CASSFGERERNYNGQFF
abundance: -; v_gene: TRBV4-2; d_gene: -; j_gene: TRBJ2-6; CDR3nt: TGTGCCAGCAGCCAAGATGGGGCCAGCGTCCTGACTTTC; CDR3aa: CASSQDGASVLTF
abundance: -; v_gene: TRBV4-2; d_gene: TRBD1; j_gene: TRBJ1-6; CDR3nt: TGTGCCAGCAGCCAAGATATGACAGGGAGTCTCAATTCACCCCTCCACTTT; CDR3aa: CASSQDMTGSLNSPLHF
abundance: many; v_gene: TRBV10-2; d_gene: -; j_gene: TRBJ2-3; CDR3nt: TGCGCCAGCAGTGATCGCGAAAGACTAGGCCAGGATACGCAGTATTTT; CDR3aa: CASSDRERLGQDTQYF
abundance: -; v_gene: TRBV28; d_gene: -; j_gene: TRBJ1-5; CDR3nt: TGTGCCAGCAGTTCAGGATCGAACTATCAGCCCCAGCATTTT; CDR3aa: CASSSGSNYQPQHF
abundance: -; v_gene: TRBV20-1; d_gene: -; j_gene: TRBJ2-7; CDR3nt: TGCAGTGCTAGAATCCCTAGCGCCTACGAGCAGTACTTC; CDR3aa: CSARIPSAYEQYF
abundance: -; v_gene: TRBV5-1; d_gene: -; j_gene: TRBJ2-5; CDR3nt: TGCGCCAGCAGCTTGGCACAGTCACAGAAGACCCAGTACTTC; CDR3aa: CASSLAQSQKTQYF
abundance: -; v_gene: TRBV29-1; d_gene: -; j_gene: TRBJ1-6; CDR3nt: TGCAGCGTTGCCGCGGAACAGGGAGGCATTACACCCCTCCACTTT; CDR3aa: CSVAAEQGGITPLHF
abundance: -; v_gene: TRBV5-1; d_gene: -; j_gene: TRBJ2-7; CDR3nt: TGCGCCAGCAGCTTGGAGACAGTACCCTCATACGAGCAGTACTTC; CDR3aa: CASSLETVPSYEQYF
abundance: -; v_gene: TRBV7-9; d_gene: -; j_gene: TRBJ1-1; CDR3nt: TGTGCCAGCAGTTTTACAGAGAACACTGAAGTTTTCTTC; CDR3aa: CASSFTENTEVFF
abundance: -; v_gene: TRBV11-3; d_gene: -; j_gene: TRBJ2-1; CDR3nt: TGTGCCAGCAGCTTAGAGACCTACAGGGTCACCTTCTACAATGGGCTGTTCTTC; CDR3aa: CASSLETYRVTFYNGLFF
abundance: -; v_gene: TRBV11-2; d_gene: -; j_gene: TRBJ2-7; CDR3nt: TGTCCCAGCAGCTCGACAGGAGGCGACGAGCAGTACTTC; CDR3aa: CPSSSTGGDEQYF
abundance: -; v_gene: TRBV12-3/TRBV12-4; d_gene: -; j_gene: TRBJ2-7; CDR3nt: TGTGCCAGCAGTTTGAGCAGGGCAGACGAGCAGTACTTC; CDR3aa: CASSLSRADEQYF
abundance: many; v_gene: TRBV6-5; d_gene: TRBD1; j_gene: TRBJ2-7; CDR3nt: TGTGCCAGCACAATCGGGACAGGCACCTACGAGCAGTACTTC; CDR3aa: CASTIGTGTYEQYF
abundance: -; v_gene: TRBV7-9; d_gene: -; j_gene: TRBJ1-5; CDR3nt: TGTGCCAGCAGCTTAGGCGGGGGCAATCATCCCCAGCATTTT; CDR3aa: CASSLGGGNHPQHF
abundance: -; v_gene: TRBV11-2; d_gene: -; j_gene: TRBJ2-3; CDR3nt: TGTGCCAGCAGCTTAAACCCGACCAGCGCAGATACGCAGTATTTT; CDR3aa: CASSLNPTSADTQYF
abundance: many; v_gene: TRBV11-2; d_gene: TRBD2; j_gene: TRBJ2-7; CDR3nt: TGTGCCAGCAGCTTAGTTGCGGGAGAGTACGAGCAGTACTTC; CDR3aa: CASSLVAGEYEQYF
abundance: -; v_gene: TRBV6-2/TRBV6-3; d_gene: -; j_gene: TRBJ2-7; CDR3nt: TGTGCCAGCAGTTACCGGACCCCGGGACACAAATCCTACGAGCAGCACTTC; CDR3aa: CASSYRTPGHKSYEQHF
abundance: -; v_gene: TRBV11-2; d_gene: -; j_gene: TRBJ2-7; CDR3nt: TGTGCCAGCAGACCTAGGGGTCAGAGCTCCTACGAGCAGTACTTC; CDR3aa: CASRPRGQSSYEQYF
abundance: -; v_gene: TRBV11-2; d_gene: -; j_gene: TRBJ1-1; CDR3nt: TGTGCCAGCAGCTTAGTTCAGGACACTGAAGCTCTCTTT; CDR3aa: CASSLVQDTEALF
abundance: -; v_gene: TRBV29-1; d_gene: -; j_gene: TRBJ1-3; CDR3nt: TGCAGCGTTGAAGGGGGTGGAAACACCATATATTTT; CDR3aa: CSVEGGGNTIYF
abundance: -; v_gene: TRBV14; d_gene: -; j_gene: TRBJ1-2; CDR3nt: TGTGCCGGTAGAACCCGGCCCTCCGATGGCTACACCTTC; CDR3aa: CAGRTRPSDGYTF
abundance: -; v_gene: TRBV14; d_gene: -; j_gene: TRBJ1-1; CDR3nt: TGTGCCGGCAGCCAAGATGTCAGACGGAGAGGGAACACTGAAGCTTTCTTT; CDR3aa: CAGSQDVRRRGNTEAFF
abundance: -; v_gene: TRBV11-2; d_gene: -; j_gene: TRBJ2-7; CDR3nt: TGTGCCAGCAGCTTAGGCGACATGGGCAGGGAGCAGTGCTTC; CDR3aa: CASSLGDMGREQCF
abundance: -; v_gene: TRBV11-2; d_gene: -; j_gene: TRBJ2-3; CDR3nt: TGTGCCGGCAGGGGCCTCACTAGCACAGATACCCAGTATTTT; CDR3aa: CAGRGLTSTDTQYF
abundance: -; v_gene: TRBV12-3/TRBV12-4; d_gene: -; j_gene: TRBJ2-3; CDR3nt: TGTGCCAGCAGTGGGGGTGGGGACATGTTATCGGATACGCAGTATTTT; CDR3aa: CASSGGGDMLSDTQYF
abundance: many; v_gene: TRBV4-1; d_gene: TRBD1; j_gene: TRBJ1-1; CDR3nt: TGCGCCAGCAGCCAAGATGAGGACAGGCCTCTTCTGAACACTGAAGCTTTCTTT; CDR3aa: CASSQDEDRPLLNTEAFF
abundance: -; v_gene: TRBV11-2; d_gene: -; j_gene: TRBJ1-6; CDR3nt: TGTGCCAGCATCGTTGTGGGGGTTAGCAATCCACCCCTCCACTTT; CDR3aa: CASIVVGVSNPPLHF
abundance: -; v_gene: TRBV28; d_gene: -; j_gene: TRBJ2-1; CDR3nt: TGTGCCAACAGTTTTAGTTTTGATTTAGCTCCCAATGAGCAGTTCTTC; CDR3aa: CANSFSFDLAPNEQFF
abundance: -; v_gene: TRBV5-5; d_gene: -; j_gene: TRBJ2-1; CDR3nt: TGTGCCAGCAGCTTGGACTGGGGTTCGGCCAACGAGCAGTTCTTC; CDR3aa: CASSLDWGSANEQFF